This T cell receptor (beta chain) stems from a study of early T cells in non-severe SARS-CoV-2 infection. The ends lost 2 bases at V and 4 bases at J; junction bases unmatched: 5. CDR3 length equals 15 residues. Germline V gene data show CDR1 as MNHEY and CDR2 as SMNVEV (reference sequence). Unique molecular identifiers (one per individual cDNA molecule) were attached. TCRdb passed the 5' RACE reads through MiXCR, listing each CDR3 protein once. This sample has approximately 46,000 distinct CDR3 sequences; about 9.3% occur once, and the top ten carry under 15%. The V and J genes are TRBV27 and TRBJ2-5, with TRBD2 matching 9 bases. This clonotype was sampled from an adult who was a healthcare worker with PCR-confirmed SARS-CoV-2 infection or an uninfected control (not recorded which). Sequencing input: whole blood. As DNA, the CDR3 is TGTGCCAGCAGTTTAGGCGGGAGGGCCGGAGAGACCCAGTACTTC. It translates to CASSLGGRAGETQYF.